The 8 T cell receptor beta chains presented below share a single source sample, sequenced in a study of blood T cell repertoires in COVID-19. Some clones are missing from TCRdb's copy, which holds only in-frame ones; the method was immunoSEQ multiplex PCR. The table includes 60,000 to 80,000 clones, about nine tenths detected once. Sequencing input: peripheral blood. Receptor source: a human donor in a cohort sampled during active COVID-19.

CDR3 sequence (DNA): TGCGCCAGCAGCTTGGGTCCAGGCATAAACACTGAAGCTTTCTTT. This encodes CASSLGPGINTEAFF. The gene calls are TRBV5-1 and TRBJ1-1; D not certain. The CDR3 runs to 15 residues. V lost 0 bases to trimming and J lost 2 bases, with 11 bases between them. Per germline, CDR1 SGHRS and CDR2 YFSETQ.

The rearrangement uses TRBV27 and TRBJ1-1; D might be TRBD1 (6 bases). The CDR3 length is 14 residues. With 4 bases removed from V and 3 bases from J, the gap between germline ends came to 12 bases. Germline loops: CDR1 MNHEY, CDR2 SMNVEV (reference sequence). The CDR3 loop reads CASSSLRQDTEAFF. The CDR3 DNA follows: TGTGCCAGCAGTTCCCTTCGACAGGACACTGAAGCTTTCTTT.

The chain recombines TRBV3-1 (or the pseudogene TRBV3-2) with TRBJ1-1, with TRBD1 matching 7 bases. V dropped 4 bases and J dropped 1; count of bases not matched to a gene: 3. The germline V gene has CDR1 LGHDT and CDR2 YNNKEL (reference sequence). The CDR3 runs to 14 residues. Written as DNA, the CDR3 is TGTGCCAGCAGCCTACGACAGGGGAACACTGAAGCTTTCTTT. It is translated as CASSLRQGNTEAFF.

The chain carries TRBV27 and TRBJ2-2; tentatively, D is TRBD2 (5 bases). This CDR3 has 13 amino acids. V lost 6 bases and J 8 bases, leaving 13 bases between the germline ends. The germline V gene has CDR1 MNHEY and CDR2 SMNVEV (reference sequence). Here the CDR3 DNA reads TGTGCCAGCAGGGACCACCGCGGGGGGGAGCTGTTTTTT. This codes for CASRDHRGGELFF.

The V and J genes are TRBV19 and TRBJ2-7; no firm D call. Germline V gene lookup returns CDR1 LNHDA and CDR2 SQIVND (reference sequence). V lost 6 bases and J lost 0, with 6 bases in between. The CDR3 runs 12 residues. CDR3 protein: CASRGLSYEQYF. In DNA form, the CDR3 reads TGTGCCAGTAGGGGCCTCTCCTACGAGCAGTACTTC.

This chain joins TRBV6-2 or TRBV6-3 and TRBJ2-1, with D possibly being TRBD1 (6 bases). Germline CDR1 and CDR2: MNHEY and SVGEGT. V lost 4 bases and J lost 15, with 28 bases in between. CDR3 length: 16 residues. CDR3 in amino acids: CASSSRDTANVGRPFF. As DNA, the CDR3 is TGTGCCAGCAGTTCCCGGGACACTGCAAATGTCGGAAGACCGTTCTTC.

Turning to this clone: The junction and the germline gene differ at one end; a read error may be behind it. This rearrangement joins TRBV11-2 to TRBJ1-6; no clear D gene. The germline gives CDR1 SGHAT, CDR2 FQNNGV. This CDR3 is 13 amino acids long. The CDR3 sequence is CASSPLYHSPLHF. In DNA form, the CDR3 reads TGTGCCAGCAGCCCGCTCTATCATTCACCCCTCCACTTT. The whole variable domain, remainder taken from reference TRBV11-2 and TRBJ1-6, is EAGVAQSPRYKIIEKRQSVAFWCNPISGHATLYWYQQILGQGPKLLIQFQNNGVVDDSQLPKDRFSAERLKGVDSTLKIQPAKLEDSAVYLCASSPLYHSPLHFGNGTRLTVT.

The chain is built from TRBV9 and TRBJ2-4, with D perhaps TRBD2 (7 bases). This CDR3 has 17 residues. V was clipped by 0 bases and J by 0 bases, with 13 bases between them. Germline V lookup: CDR1 SGDLS, CDR2 YYNGEE. The CDR3, as DNA: TGTGCCAGCAGCGTAGCTGGGGAGGGGGTAGCCAAAAACATTCAGTACTTC. As protein: CASSVAGEGVAKNIQYF.